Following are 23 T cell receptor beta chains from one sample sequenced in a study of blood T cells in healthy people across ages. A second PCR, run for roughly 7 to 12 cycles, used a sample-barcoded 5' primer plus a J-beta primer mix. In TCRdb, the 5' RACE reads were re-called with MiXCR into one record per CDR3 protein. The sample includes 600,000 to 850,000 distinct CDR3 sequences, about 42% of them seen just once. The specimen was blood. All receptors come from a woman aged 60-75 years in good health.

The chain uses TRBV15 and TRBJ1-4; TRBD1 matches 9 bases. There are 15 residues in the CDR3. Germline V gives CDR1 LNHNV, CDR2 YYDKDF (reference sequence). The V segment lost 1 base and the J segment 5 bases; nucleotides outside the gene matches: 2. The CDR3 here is CATSRGQGDNEKLFF. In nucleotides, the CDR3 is TGTGCCACCAGCAGAGGACAGGGGGACAATGAAAAACTGTTTTTT.

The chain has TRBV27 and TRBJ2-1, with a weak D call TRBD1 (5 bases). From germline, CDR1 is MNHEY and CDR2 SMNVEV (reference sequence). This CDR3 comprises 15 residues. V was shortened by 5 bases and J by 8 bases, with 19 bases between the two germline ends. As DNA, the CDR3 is TGTGCCAGCAGTAGGAGACAGCATCCTGGGGATGAGCAGTTCTTC. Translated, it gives CASSRRQHPGDEQFF.

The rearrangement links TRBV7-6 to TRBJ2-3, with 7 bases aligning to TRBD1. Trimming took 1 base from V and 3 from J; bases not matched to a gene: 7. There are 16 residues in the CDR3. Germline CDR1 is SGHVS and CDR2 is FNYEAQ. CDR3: CASSLGVTGITDTQYF. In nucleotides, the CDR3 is TGTGCCAGCAGCTTAGGGGTGACAGGGATAACAGATACGCAGTATTTT.

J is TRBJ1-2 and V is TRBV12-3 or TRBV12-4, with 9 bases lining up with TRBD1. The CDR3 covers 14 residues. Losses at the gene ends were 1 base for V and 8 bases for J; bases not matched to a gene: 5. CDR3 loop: CASSLGGQGAGYTF. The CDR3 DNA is TGTGCCAGCAGTTTAGGGGGACAGGGCGCGGGCTACACCTTC.

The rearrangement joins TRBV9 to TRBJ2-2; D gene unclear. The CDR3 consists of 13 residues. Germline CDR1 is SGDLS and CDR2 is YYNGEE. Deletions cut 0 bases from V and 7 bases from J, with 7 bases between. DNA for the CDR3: TGTGCCAGCAGCGTAGACGGCAACGGGGAGCTGTTTTTT. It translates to CASSVDGNGELFF.

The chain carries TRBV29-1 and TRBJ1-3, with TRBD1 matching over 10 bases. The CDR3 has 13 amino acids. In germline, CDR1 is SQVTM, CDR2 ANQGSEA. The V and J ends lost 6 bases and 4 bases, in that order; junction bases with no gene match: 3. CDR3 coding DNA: TGCAGCGTGGTGACAGGGGGCGGAAACACCATATATTTT. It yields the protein CSVVTGGGNTIYF. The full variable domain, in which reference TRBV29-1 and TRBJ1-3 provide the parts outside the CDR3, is SAVISQKPSRDICQRGTSLTIQCQVDSQVTMMFWYRQQPGQSLTLIATANQGSEATYESGFVIDKFPISRPNLTFSTLTVSNMSPEDSSIYLCSVVTGGGNTIYFGEGSWLTVV.

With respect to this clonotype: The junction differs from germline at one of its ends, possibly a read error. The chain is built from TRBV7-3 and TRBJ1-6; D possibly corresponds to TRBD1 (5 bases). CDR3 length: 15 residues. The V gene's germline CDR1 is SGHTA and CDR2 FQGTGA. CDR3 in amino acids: CASSLKGGEGSPPHF. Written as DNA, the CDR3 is TGTGCCAGCAGCTTAAAAGGAGGGGAAGGATCACCCCCCCACTTT.

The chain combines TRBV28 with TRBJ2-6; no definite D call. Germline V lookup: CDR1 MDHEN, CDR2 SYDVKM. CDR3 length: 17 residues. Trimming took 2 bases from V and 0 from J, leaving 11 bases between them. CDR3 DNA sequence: TGTGCCAGCAGTTTAATCCCCGGCAGCTCTGGGGCCAACGTCCTGACTTTC. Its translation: CASSLIPGSSGANVLTF. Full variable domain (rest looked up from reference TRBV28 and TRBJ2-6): DVKVTQSSRYLVKRTGEKVFLECVQDMDHENMFWYRQDPGLGLRLIYFSYDVKMKEKGDIPEGYSVSREKKERFSLILESASTNQTSMYLCASSLIPGSSGANVLTFGAGSRLTVL.

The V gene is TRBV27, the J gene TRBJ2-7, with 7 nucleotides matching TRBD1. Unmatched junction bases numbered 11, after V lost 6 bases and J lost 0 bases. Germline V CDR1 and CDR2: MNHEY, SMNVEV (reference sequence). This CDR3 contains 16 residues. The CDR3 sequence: CASSPLGQVSSYEQYF. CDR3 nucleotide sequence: TGTGCCAGCAGCCCCCTCGGACAGGTGAGCTCCTACGAGCAGTACTTC.

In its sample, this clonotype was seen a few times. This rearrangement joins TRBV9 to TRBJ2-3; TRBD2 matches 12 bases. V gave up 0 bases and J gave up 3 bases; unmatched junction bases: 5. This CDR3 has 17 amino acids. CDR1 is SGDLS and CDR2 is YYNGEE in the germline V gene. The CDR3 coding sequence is TGTGCCAGCAGCGTAGCGAGCCTAGCGGGGGGGACAGATACGCAGTATTTT. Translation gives CASSVASLAGGTDTQYF.

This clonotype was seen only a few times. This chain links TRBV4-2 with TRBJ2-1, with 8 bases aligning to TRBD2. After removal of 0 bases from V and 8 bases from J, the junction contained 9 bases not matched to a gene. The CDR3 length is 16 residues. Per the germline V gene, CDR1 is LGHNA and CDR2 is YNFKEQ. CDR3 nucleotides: TGTGCCAGCAGCCAAGATCTCGGCGGGAGGAGCCATGAGCAGTTCTTC. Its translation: CASSQDLGGRSHEQFF.

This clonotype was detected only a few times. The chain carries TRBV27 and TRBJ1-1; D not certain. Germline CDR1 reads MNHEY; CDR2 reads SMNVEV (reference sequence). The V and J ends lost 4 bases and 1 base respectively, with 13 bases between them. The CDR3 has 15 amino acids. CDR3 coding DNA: TGTGCCAGCAGTTACAGCCTCAGGAGGAACACTGAAGCTTTCTTT. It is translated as CASSYSLRRNTEAFF.

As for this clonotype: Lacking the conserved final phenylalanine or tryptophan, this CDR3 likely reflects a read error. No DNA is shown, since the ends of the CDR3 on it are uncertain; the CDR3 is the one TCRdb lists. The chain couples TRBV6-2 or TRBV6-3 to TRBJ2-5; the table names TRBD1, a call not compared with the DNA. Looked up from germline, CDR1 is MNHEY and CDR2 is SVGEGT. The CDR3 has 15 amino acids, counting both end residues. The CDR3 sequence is CASSPGLLFGYTFGS.

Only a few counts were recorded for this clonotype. The CDR3 DNA reads TGTGCCAGCTCACCTATCCAGGGGGCGCGTGAAAAACTGTTTTTT. It codes for CASSPIQGAREKLFF. This sequence joins TRBV18 and TRBJ1-4, with TRBD1 identical over 8 bases. This CDR3 comprises 15 residues. The germline gives CDR1 KGHSH, CDR2 LQKENI. The V segment lost 3 bases and the J segment 7 bases; nucleotides outside the gene matches: 7.

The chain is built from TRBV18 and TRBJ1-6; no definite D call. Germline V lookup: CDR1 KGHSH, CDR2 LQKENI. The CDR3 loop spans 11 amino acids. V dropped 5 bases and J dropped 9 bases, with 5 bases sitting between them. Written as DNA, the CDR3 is TGTGCCAGCTCAAGCGGTTCACCCCTCCACTTT. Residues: CASSSGSPLHF.

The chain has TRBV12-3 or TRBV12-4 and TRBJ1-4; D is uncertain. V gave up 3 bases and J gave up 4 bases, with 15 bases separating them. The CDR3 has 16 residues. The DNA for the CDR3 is TGTGCCAGCAGTTTTATTTCGGACCCCTATAATGAAAAACTGTTTTTT. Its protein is CASSFISDPYNEKLFF.

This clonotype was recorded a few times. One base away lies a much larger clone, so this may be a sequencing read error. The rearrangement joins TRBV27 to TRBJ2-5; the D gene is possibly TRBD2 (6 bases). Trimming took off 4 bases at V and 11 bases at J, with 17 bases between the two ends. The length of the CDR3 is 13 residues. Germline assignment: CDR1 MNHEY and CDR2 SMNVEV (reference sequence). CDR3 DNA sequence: TGTGCCAGCAGTTCGACTAGTTACAATGAGCAGTACTTC. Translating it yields CASSSTSYNEQYF.

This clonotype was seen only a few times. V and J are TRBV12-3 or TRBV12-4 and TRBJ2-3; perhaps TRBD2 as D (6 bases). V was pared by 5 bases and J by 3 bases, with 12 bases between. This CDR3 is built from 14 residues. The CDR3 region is CASSGGLITDTQYF. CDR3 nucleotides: TGTGCCAGCAGTGGGGGACTTATAACAGATACGCAGTATTTT.

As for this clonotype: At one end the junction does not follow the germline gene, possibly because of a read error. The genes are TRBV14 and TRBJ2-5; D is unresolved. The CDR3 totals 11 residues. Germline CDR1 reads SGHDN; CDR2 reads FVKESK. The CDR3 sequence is CASSQGEAQYF. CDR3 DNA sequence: TGTGCCAGCTCACAAGGAGAGGCCCAGTACTTC.

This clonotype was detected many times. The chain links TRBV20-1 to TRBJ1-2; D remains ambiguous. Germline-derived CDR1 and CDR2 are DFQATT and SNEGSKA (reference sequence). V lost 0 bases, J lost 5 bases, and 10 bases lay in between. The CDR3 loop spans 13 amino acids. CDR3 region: CSARDRRVYGYTF. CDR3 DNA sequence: TGCAGTGCTAGAGATCGACGGGTATATGGCTACACCTTC.

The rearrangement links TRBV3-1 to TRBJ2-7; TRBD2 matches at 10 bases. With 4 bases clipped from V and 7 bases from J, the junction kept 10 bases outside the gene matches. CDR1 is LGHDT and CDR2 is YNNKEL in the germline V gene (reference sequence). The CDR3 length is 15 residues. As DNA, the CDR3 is TGTGCCAGCAGCCCCCTAGCGGGGGCCAACAATGAGCAGTACTTC. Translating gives CASSPLAGANNEQYF.

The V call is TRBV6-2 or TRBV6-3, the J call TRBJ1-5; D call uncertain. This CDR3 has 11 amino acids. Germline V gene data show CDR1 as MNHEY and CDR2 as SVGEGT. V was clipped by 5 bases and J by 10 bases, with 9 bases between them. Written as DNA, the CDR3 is TGTGCCAGCAGTATCCCCGGCCCCCAGCATTTT. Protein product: CASSIPGPQHF.

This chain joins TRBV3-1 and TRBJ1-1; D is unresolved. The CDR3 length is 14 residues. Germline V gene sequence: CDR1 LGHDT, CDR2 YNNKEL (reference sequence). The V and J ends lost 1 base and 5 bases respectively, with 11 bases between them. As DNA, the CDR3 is TGTGCCAGCAGCCAAGGTACTGGCCCTACTGAAGCTTTCTTT. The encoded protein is CASSQGTGPTEAFF. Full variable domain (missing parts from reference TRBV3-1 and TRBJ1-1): DTAVSQTPKYLVTQMGNDKSIKCEQNLGHDTMYWYKQDSKKFLKIMFSYNNKELIINETVPNRFSPKSPDKAHLNLHINSLELGDSAVYFCASSQGTGPTEAFFGQGTRLTVV.